Sequencing of this TCR beta chain was carried out in a study of blood T cell repertoires in COVID-19. Study summary: Sites in the United States, Italy and Spain provided acute and convalescent COVID-19 samples.

V was clipped by 11 bases and J by 5 bases, with 7 bases between them. CDR1 SNHLY and CDR2 FYNNEI come from the germline V gene. The CDR3 is 10 amino acids. Study processing details: How many nucleated cells were present was estimated from reference gene primer amplification. Assay: immunoSEQ multiplex PCR; the TCRdb copy retains only in-frame clones and omits some. From that table come the V and J calls and clone size; the DNA was used to work out D and trimming. The data show some 180,000 clones, roughly 90% seen once. The source is a man over 45 with acute or convalescent COVID-19. The genes are TRBV2 and TRBJ2-1; D gene unclear. Sequencing was carried out using peripheral blood. CDR3 protein: CAFGHNEQFF. The CDR3 region has the DNA TGTGCCTTTGGCCACAATGAGCAGTTCTTC.